The 29 T cell receptor beta chains below come from one sample, sequenced in a study of blood T cell repertoires in COVID-19. Repertoires were generated with immunoSEQ multiplex PCR, while TCRdb's copy carries only in-frame clones and drops some. The sample holds 110,000 to 150,000 clones, approximately 90% seen once. The specimen sequenced was peripheral blood. The receptors were gathered from a woman aged 80 or over with acute or convalescent COVID-19.

The V and J genes are TRBV6-5 and TRBJ1-1, with 7 bases lining up with TRBD1. With V trimmed by 7 bases and J by 6 bases, 11 bases remained unmatched. The CDR3 is 14 amino acids. Germline V gives CDR1 MNHEY, CDR2 SVGAGI. Written as DNA, the CDR3 is TGTGCCAGCATACTTACAGGGGCGCGGCCTGAAGCTTTCTTT. This encodes CASILTGARPEAFF.

This clone was counted only a few times. This chain links TRBV7-2 with TRBJ2-1; D may be TRBD2 (5 bases). Looked up from germline, CDR1 is SGHTA and CDR2 is FQGNSA. The ends were cut back, 9 bases at V and 9 bases at J, with 12 bases in the middle. The length of the CDR3 is 11 residues. CDR3 region: CASSLVFEQFF. The CDR3 coding sequence is TGTGCCAGTTCACTAGTGTTTGAGCAGTTCTTC.

The chain is built from TRBV19 and TRBJ2-3; a possible D gene is TRBD1 (5 bases). The CDR3 runs 15 residues. The germline V and J ends were trimmed by 5 bases and 1 base, with 13 bases remaining between them. Germline CDR1 and CDR2: LNHDA and SQIVND (reference sequence). This CDR3 reads CASSSDLGGTDTQYF. The DNA of the CDR3 is TGTGCCAGTAGTTCCGACCTAGGGGGCACAGATACGCAGTATTTT.

The rearrangement uses TRBV19 and TRBJ1-3; 8 nucleotides line up with TRBD1. Trimming removed 5 bases from V and 2 bases from J; junction bases left unmatched: 5. The CDR3 runs to 15 residues. Germline loops: CDR1 LNHDA, CDR2 SQIVND (reference sequence). CDR3 loop: CASSVQGDAGNTIYF. The CDR3 nucleotides read TGTGCCAGTAGTGTACAGGGGGACGCTGGAAACACCATATATTTT.

This clone has only one observation. V usage is TRBV5-1 and J usage is TRBJ2-2; the D gene is possibly TRBD1 (6 bases). Trimming cost V 5 bases and J 1 base, with 15 bases left between them. Germline V gene lookup returns CDR1 SGHRS and CDR2 YFSETQ. This CDR3 is 16 amino acids long. The CDR3 DNA is TGCGCCAGCAGACGTATTACGGGACAGAACACCGGGGAGCTGTTTTTT. Its protein is CASRRITGQNTGELFF.

This rearrangement joins TRBV2 to TRBJ1-6; D possibly corresponds to TRBD1 (5 bases). Per the germline V gene, CDR1 is SNHLY and CDR2 is FYNNEI. V was shortened by 8 bases and J by 7 bases, with 15 bases between the two germline ends. The CDR3 length is 14 residues. The CDR3 region has the DNA TGTGCCAGCGGCCAGGGACGGGAGAATTCACCCCTCCACTTT. Protein product: CASGQGRENSPLHF.

Here the CDR3 DNA reads TGTGCCAGCAGCTTAACCTGGAGGGGCTACACCTTC. Translated: CASSLTWRGYTF. V and J are TRBV5-6 and TRBJ1-2; no reliable D call. Germline CDR1 SGHDT, CDR2 YYEEEE. CDR3 length: 12 residues. Trimming removed 2 bases at V and 8 bases at J, with 10 bases between.

The chain combines TRBV19 with TRBJ1-5, with D possibly being TRBD1 (5 bases). The CDR3 consists of 16 residues. Trimming took 5 bases from V and 3 from J, leaving 17 bases between them. Germline-derived CDR1 and CDR2 are LNHDA and SQIVND (reference sequence). As DNA, the CDR3 is TGTGCCAGTAGTCGGACGCGCCGGGGGGTCAATCAGCCCCAGCATTTT. Its protein product is CASSRTRRGVNQPQHF.

The chain has TRBV21-1 and TRBJ1-2; the table's D gene call, TRBD1, was not cross checked with the DNA. TRBV21-1 constitutes a pseudogene. This CDR3 region has 16 residues. The CDR3 DNA sequence: TGTGCCAGCACCCTAGGGGCCTCACGCGGCAACTATGGCTACACCTTC. It encodes CASTLGASRGNYGYTF.

This clone was recorded a few times. V gene TRBV11-1 combines with J gene TRBJ2-2; D possibly corresponds to TRBD2 (6 bases). The V and J ends lost 2 bases and 5 bases respectively, with 15 bases between them. From germline, CDR1 is SGHAT and CDR2 FQDESV (reference sequence). The CDR3 is 16 residues long. The CDR3: CASSLRAGTSTGELFF. As DNA, the CDR3 is TGTGCCAGCAGCTTACGGGCGGGGACTTCTACCGGGGAGCTGTTTTTT.

The chain has TRBV19 and TRBJ1-5; perhaps TRBD1 as D (5 bases). Deletions cut 5 bases from V and 0 bases from J, with 14 bases between. This CDR3 spans 16 amino acids. Germline V gives CDR1 LNHDA, CDR2 SQIVND (reference sequence). This CDR3 is CASSAGHSYSNQPQHF. The CDR3 DNA sequence: TGTGCCAGTAGTGCCGGACATTCGTATAGCAATCAGCCCCAGCATTTT.

The chain links TRBV7-2 to TRBJ2-1; 10 bases map to TRBD2. CDR1 and CDR2 from the germline V gene are SGHTA and FQGNSA. The V segment lost 1 base and the J segment 7 bases; nucleotides outside the gene matches: 4. The CDR3 has 15 residues. CDR3 loop: CASSLEAGGLNEQFF. For the CDR3, the DNA is TGTGCCAGCAGCTTAGAAGCGGGGGGGCTGAATGAGCAGTTCTTC.

This chain connects TRBV29-1 to TRBJ2-7, with D maybe TRBD2 (5 bases). This CDR3 region has 12 residues. V dropped 1 base and J dropped 7 bases, with 11 bases sitting between them. Germline V CDR1 and CDR2: SQVTM, ANQGSEA. CDR3 in DNA: TGCAGCGTTGAAGGGGCCTCGGGAGAGCAGTACTTC. This codes for CSVEGASGEQYF.

V usage is TRBV6-1 and J usage is TRBJ1-1; 7 positions agree with TRBD1. Germline trimming cut 3 bases from V and 5 bases from J; bases unmatched to any gene: 12. The CDR3 length is 16 residues. Germline CDR1 and CDR2: MNHNS and SASEGT. The DNA of the CDR3 is TGTGCCAGCAGTGACCGGATCGGGACAGTAGGGACTGAAGCTTTCTTT. It translates to CASSDRIGTVGTEAFF.

The chain has TRBV7-2 and TRBJ2-1; 9 bases agree with TRBD2. Germline CDR1 and CDR2: SGHTA and FQGNSA. The V gene end was trimmed by 0 bases and the J gene end by 8 bases; junction bases not matched to a gene: 8. The CDR3 length is 16 residues. In DNA form, the CDR3 reads TGTGCCAGCAGCTTAGCGGTGCTAGCGGGGTTCGATGAGCAGTTCTTC. This translates into CASSLAVLAGFDEQFF.

This clone was counted once. The genes are TRBV5-1 and TRBJ2-7; weak D call: TRBD2 (5 bases). The CDR3 sequence is 14 residues long. The germline CDR1 and CDR2 sequences are SGHRS and YFSETQ. The V end was cut by 3 bases, the J end by 5 bases, with 15 bases between. The CDR3 nucleotides read TGCGCCAGCAGCTCCACCGGGCGGAGGAACGAGCAGTACTTC. Translated, it gives CASSSTGRRNEQYF.

J is TRBJ1-1 and V is TRBV12-5; 7 positions agree with TRBD1. The CDR3 is made up of 12 amino acids. The V segment lost 6 bases and the J segment 4 bases; nucleotides outside the gene matches: 2. The germline V gene has CDR1 LGHNT and CDR2 FRNRAP. The CDR3 protein is CASGRDSTEAFF. In DNA form, the CDR3 reads TGTGCTAGTGGCCGGGACAGCACTGAAGCTTTCTTT. The complete variable domain, with remaining parts taken from reference TRBV12-5 and TRBJ1-1, reads DARVTQTPRHKVTEMGQEVTMRCQPILGHNTVFWYRQTMMQGLELLAYFRNRAPLDDSGMPKDRFSAEMPDATLATLKIQPSEPRDSAVYFCASGRDSTEAFFGQGTRLTVV.

The chain joins TRBV30 to TRBJ1-4; D may be TRBD1 (6 bases). The germline V gene has CDR1 GTSNPN and CDR2 SVGIG (reference sequence). Trimming took off 6 bases at V and 7 bases at J, with 18 bases between the two ends. CDR3 length: 14 amino acids. This CDR3 is CACQGGGDREKLFF. CDR3 DNA sequence: TGTGCCTGCCAGGGAGGGGGGGATCGTGAAAAACTGTTTTTT.

V gene TRBV6-5 combines with J gene TRBJ1-4; 8 nucleotides line up with TRBD1. There are 14 residues in the CDR3. The germline V gene encodes CDR1 MNHEY and CDR2 SVGAGI. With 10 bases clipped from V and 10 bases from J, the junction kept 14 bases outside the gene matches. The CDR3 loop is CATVFPGTGGKLFF. CDR3 DNA sequence: TGTGCCACCGTCTTTCCCGGGACAGGAGGAAAACTGTTTTTT.

V usage is TRBV7-3 and J usage is TRBJ2-1; 9 bases align to TRBD2. CDR1 and CDR2 (germline): SGHTA, FQGTGA. Unmatched junction bases numbered 8, after V lost 0 bases and J lost 8 bases. The CDR3 is 16 residues long. The CDR3 coding sequence is TGTGCCAGCAGCTTAACGTCTAGCGGGGTGGCGCATGAGCAGTTCTTC. Amino acid sequence: CASSLTSSGVAHEQFF.

The genes are TRBV7-9 and TRBJ1-1; 7 bases line up with TRBD1. CDR1 SEHNR and CDR2 FQNEAQ come from the germline V gene (reference sequence). Trimming took 2 bases from V and 3 from J; bases not matched to a gene: 3. This CDR3 is built from 14 residues. Here the CDR3 DNA reads TGTGCCAGCAGCTTAACCGGGACAGACACTGAAGCTTTCTTT. This sequence encodes CASSLTGTDTEAFF.

This clone was detected only once. The gene calls are TRBV5-4 and TRBJ1-6; 7 nucleotides agree with TRBD1. The germline V gene encodes CDR1 SGHNT and CDR2 YYREEE (reference sequence). With V trimmed by 3 bases and J by 7 bases, 4 bases remained unmatched. The CDR3 runs 14 residues. CDR3 amino acids: CASSSGQRNSPLHF. CDR3 nucleotide sequence: TGTGCCAGCAGCTCGGGACAGCGGAATTCACCCCTCCACTTT.

This clone has a single count. The chain uses TRBV7-9 and TRBJ1-4; 7 bases are shared with TRBD1. The CDR3 is made up of 12 amino acids. With V trimmed by 5 bases and J by 8 bases, 2 bases remained unmatched. Germline-derived CDR1 and CDR2 are SEHNR and FQNEAQ (reference sequence). The CDR3: CASSQTGEKLFF. CDR3 DNA: TGTGCCAGCAGCCAGACAGGGGAAAAACTGTTTTTT.

The count of this clone is one. The V gene is TRBV10-1, the J gene TRBJ1-1; possibly TRBD1 for D (5 bases). V lost 5 bases to trimming and J lost 0 bases, with 10 bases between them. This CDR3 is built from 14 residues. The germline gives CDR1 WNHNN, CDR2 SYGVQD (reference sequence). The CDR3 sequence is CASSLGGVNTEAFF. The DNA for the CDR3 is TGCGCCAGCAGTTTGGGGGGAGTGAACACTGAAGCTTTCTTT.

The chain is built from TRBV5-1 and TRBJ2-3; 8 bases line up with TRBD2. Trimming at V came to 7 bases and at J to 2 bases, leaving 9 bases not matched to a gene. CDR3 length: 15 residues. Germline CDR1 reads SGHRS; CDR2 reads YFSETQ. The CDR3 region is CASRLVAGPTDTQYF. CDR3 sequence (DNA): TGCGCCAGCCGCCTCGTAGCGGGACCCACAGATACGCAGTATTTT.

The rearrangement joins TRBV7-3 to TRBJ1-2, with D maybe TRBD1 (6 bases). The CDR3 spans 16 residues. Trimming removed 2 bases at V and 8 bases at J, with 21 bases between. Germline V gene sequence: CDR1 SGHTA, CDR2 FQGTGA. The CDR3 region has the DNA TGTGCCAGCAGCTTATCCCCCTCGGACAGAACCTCCGGCTACACCTTC. Translated, it gives CASSLSPSDRTSGYTF.

The chain employs TRBV4-2 and TRBJ1-1; tentatively, D is TRBD1 (5 bases). The CDR3 loop spans 15 amino acids. Germline V gene sequence: CDR1 LGHNA, CDR2 YNFKEQ. V was clipped by 4 bases and J by 1 base, with 13 bases between them. Written as DNA, the CDR3 is TGTGCCAGCAGCCTAATGACAGCGGGGAACACTGAAGCTTTCTTT. Its protein product is CASSLMTAGNTEAFF.

The V and J genes are TRBV19 and TRBJ2-1, with 9 nucleotides matching TRBD1. The CDR3 contains 16 residues. CDR1 is LNHDA, CDR2 SQIVND, per germline (reference sequence). J lost 0 bases, V lost 5 bases, and 5 bases had no gene match. CDR3 nucleotides: TGTGCCAGTAGTCTTCCACAGGGGGCCTCCTACAATGAGCAGTTCTTC. It codes for CASSLPQGASYNEQFF. The whole variable domain, remainder taken from reference TRBV19 and TRBJ2-1, is DGGITQSPKYLFRKEGQNVTLSCEQNLNHDAMYWYRQDPGQGLRLIYYSQIVNDFQKGDIAEGYSVSREKKESFPLTVTSAQKNPTAFYLCASSLPQGASYNEQFFGPGTRLTVL.

The chain uses TRBV7-2 and TRBJ2-3; 10 bases are shared with TRBD2. The CDR3 is 16 residues long. V dropped 4 bases and J dropped 0; count of bases not matched to a gene: 4. Germline V gene sequence: CDR1 SGHTA, CDR2 FQGNSA. The CDR3 DNA reads TGTGCCAGCAGCTCCGGACTAGCGGCTAGCACAGATACGCAGTATTTT. This codes for CASSSGLAASTDTQYF.